This T cell receptor (beta chain) derives from a study of blood T cell repertoires in COVID-19. The assay was immunoSEQ multiplex PCR, and TCRdb's table has in-frame clones only and misses some. Of around 60,000 clones in the sample, approximately 85% were seen once. Deletions cut 2 bases from V and 0 bases from J, with 6 bases between. The germline CDR1 and CDR2 sequences are SGHNT and YENEEA. This CDR3 contains 14 residues. This TCR was sampled from a man in his fifties or sixties with active COVID-19. V usage is TRBV11-3 and J usage is TRBJ2-3; possibly TRBD1 for D (6 bases). Sequencing input: peripheral blood. CDR3 amino acids: CASSLRGSTDTQYF. The CDR3 bases are TGTGCCAGCAGCTTAAGGGGGAGCACAGATACGCAGTATTTT.